This T cell receptor beta chain emerged from a study of OX40 agonist ivuxolimab in advanced cancers. Study summary: Every 2 weeks, patients received ivuxolimab intravenously, dosed at 0.01 to 10 mg/kg. Prior checkpoint blockade (anti-PD-1, anti-PD-L1 or anti-CTLA-4) was permitted; approximately 40% had it.

This clone was seen just once. At baseline, cycle 4 day 1, and cycle 7 day 1, blood was sampled. Using immunoSEQ multiplex PCR, the repertoire was profiled, and TCRdb retains in-frame clones only, with some absent. The sample lists 50,000 to 85,000 clones, roughly 90% occurring once. Deletions cut 1 base from V and 10 bases from J, with 13 bases between. The germline CDR1 and CDR2 sequences are KGHSH and LQKENI. The CDR3 loop spans 13 amino acids. The material sequenced was CD4+ or CD8+ T cells sorted from blood, taken in a trial of the OX40 agonist ivuxolimab. This chain joins TRBV18 and TRBJ1-1; perhaps TRBD1 as D (5 bases). The sequence was collected from an adult with an advanced solid tumor such as melanoma, head and neck, liver or kidney cancer. CDR3 bases: TGTGCCAGCTCACCACGGACAAAAGAAGGAGCTTTCTTT. Protein product: CASSPRTKEGAFF.